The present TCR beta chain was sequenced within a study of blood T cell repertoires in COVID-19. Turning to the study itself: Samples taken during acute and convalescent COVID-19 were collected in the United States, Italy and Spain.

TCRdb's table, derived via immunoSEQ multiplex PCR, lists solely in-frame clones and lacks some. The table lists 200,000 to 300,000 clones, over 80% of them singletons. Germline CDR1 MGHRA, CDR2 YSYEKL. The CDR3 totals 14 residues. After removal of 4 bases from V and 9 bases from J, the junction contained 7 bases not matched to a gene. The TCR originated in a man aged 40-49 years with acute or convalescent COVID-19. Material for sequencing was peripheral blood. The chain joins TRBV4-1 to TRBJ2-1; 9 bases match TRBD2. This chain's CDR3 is CASSRVAGVGEQFF. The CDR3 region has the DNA TGCGCCAGCAGCCGGGTAGCGGGAGTAGGTGAGCAGTTCTTC.